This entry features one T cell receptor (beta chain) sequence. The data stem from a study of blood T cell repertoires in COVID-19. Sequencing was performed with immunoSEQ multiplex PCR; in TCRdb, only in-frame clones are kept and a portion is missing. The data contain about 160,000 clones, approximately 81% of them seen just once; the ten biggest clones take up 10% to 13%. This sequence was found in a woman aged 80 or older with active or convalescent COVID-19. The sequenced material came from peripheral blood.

CDR3 DNA sequence: TGCGCCAGCAGCGCGGACATCTTCTACGAGCAGTACTTC. Protein sequence: CASSADIFYEQYF. The gene calls are TRBV5-1 and TRBJ2-7; a weak D match, TRBD1 (5 bases). Trimming stripped 4 bases from V and 3 bases from J, with 11 bases between. The CDR3 sequence is 13 residues long. The germline V gene encodes CDR1 SGHRS and CDR2 YFSETQ.